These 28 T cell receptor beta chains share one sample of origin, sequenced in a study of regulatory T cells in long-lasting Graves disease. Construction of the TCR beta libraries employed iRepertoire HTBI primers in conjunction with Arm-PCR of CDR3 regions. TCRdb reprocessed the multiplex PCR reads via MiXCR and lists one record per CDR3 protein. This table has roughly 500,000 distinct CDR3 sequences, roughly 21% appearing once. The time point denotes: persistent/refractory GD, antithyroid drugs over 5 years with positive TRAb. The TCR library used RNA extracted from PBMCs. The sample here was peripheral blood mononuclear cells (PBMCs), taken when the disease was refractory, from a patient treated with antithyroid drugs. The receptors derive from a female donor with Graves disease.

DNA of the CDR3: TGTGCCAGCAGTACCCCCCAATTGGGACTGGCCCCAGATACGCAGTATTTT. Translated, it gives CASSTPQLGLAPDTQYF. The rearrangement uses TRBV6-2 or TRBV6-3 and TRBJ2-3; D is perhaps TRBD2 (6 bases). The CDR3 runs to 17 residues. V lost 5 bases and J 4 bases, leaving 22 bases between the germline ends. Germline CDR1 reads MNHEY; CDR2 reads SVGEGT.

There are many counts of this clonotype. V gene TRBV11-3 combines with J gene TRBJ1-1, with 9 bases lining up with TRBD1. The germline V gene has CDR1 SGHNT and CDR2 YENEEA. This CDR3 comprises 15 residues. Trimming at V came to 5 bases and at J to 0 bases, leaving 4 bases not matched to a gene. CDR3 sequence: CASSTGQGVNTEAFF. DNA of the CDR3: TGTGCCAGCAGCACGGGACAGGGCGTGAACACTGAAGCTTTCTTT.

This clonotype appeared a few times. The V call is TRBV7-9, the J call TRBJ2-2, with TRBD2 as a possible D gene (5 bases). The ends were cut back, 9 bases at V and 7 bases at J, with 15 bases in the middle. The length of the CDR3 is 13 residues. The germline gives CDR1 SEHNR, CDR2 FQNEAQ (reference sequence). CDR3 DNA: TGTGCCAGGGACTCGATGGTTAACGGGGAGCTGTTTTTT. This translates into CARDSMVNGELFF.

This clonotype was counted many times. The CDR3 DNA sequence: TGTGCCAGCAGTCCTACGCACCCTAGCGGGGGGGAGGACGAGCAGTACTTC. Encoded protein: CASSPTHPSGGEDEQYF. This rearrangement joins TRBV12-3 or TRBV12-4 to TRBJ2-7, with 12 positions matching TRBD2. V dropped 5 bases and J dropped 5; count of bases not matched to a gene: 13. This CDR3 is 17 amino acids long.

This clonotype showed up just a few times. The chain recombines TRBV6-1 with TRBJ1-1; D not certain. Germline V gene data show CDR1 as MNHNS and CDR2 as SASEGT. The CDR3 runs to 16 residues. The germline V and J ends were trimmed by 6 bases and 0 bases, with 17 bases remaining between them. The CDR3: CASRPEGRAMNTEAFF. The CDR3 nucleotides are TGTGCCAGCAGGCCCGAAGGTCGGGCCATGAACACTGAAGCTTTCTTT.

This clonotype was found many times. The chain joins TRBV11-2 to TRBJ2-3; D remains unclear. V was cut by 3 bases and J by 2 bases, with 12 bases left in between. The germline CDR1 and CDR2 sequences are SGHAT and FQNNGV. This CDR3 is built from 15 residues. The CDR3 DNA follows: TGTGCCAGCAGCTTGGGCTCCTTTATCACAGATACGCAGTATTTT. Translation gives CASSLGSFITDTQYF.

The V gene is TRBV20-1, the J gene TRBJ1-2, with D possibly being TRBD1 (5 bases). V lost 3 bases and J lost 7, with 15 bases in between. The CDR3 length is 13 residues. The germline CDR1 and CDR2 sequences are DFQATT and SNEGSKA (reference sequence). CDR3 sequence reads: CSASPGTGGGYTF. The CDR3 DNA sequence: TGCAGTGCTAGCCCGGGGACGGGAGGTGGCTACACCTTC.

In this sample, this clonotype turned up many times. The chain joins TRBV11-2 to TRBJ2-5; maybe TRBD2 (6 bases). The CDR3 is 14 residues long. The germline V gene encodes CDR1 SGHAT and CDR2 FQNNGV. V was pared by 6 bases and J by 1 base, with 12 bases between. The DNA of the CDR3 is TGTGCCAGCAGAGGTGGACTATCCCAAGAGACCCAGTACTTC. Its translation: CASRGGLSQETQYF.

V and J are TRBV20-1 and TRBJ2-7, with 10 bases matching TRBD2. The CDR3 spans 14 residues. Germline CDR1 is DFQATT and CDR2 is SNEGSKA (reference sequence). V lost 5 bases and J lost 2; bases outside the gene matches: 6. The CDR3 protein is CSAPGTSDPYEQYF. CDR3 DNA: TGCAGTGCTCCCGGGACTAGCGACCCCTACGAGCAGTACTTC.

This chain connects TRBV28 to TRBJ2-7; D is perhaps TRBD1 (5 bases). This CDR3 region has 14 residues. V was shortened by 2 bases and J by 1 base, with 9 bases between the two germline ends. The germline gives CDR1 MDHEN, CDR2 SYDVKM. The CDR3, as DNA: TGTGCCAGCAGTTTACAGGGTCCTTCCTACGAGCAGTACTTC. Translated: CASSLQGPSYEQYF.

CDR3 protein: CASTTGTSYGYTF. CDR3 nucleotide sequence: TGCGCCAGCACGACTGGGACCAGCTATGGCTACACCTTC. V usage is TRBV5-1 and J usage is TRBJ1-2; a possible D gene is TRBD1 (5 bases). The CDR3 length is 13 residues. Germline assignment: CDR1 SGHRS and CDR2 YFSETQ. V lost 6 bases to trimming and J lost 4 bases, with 13 bases between them. Drawing the rest from reference TRBV5-1 and TRBJ1-2, the complete variable domain is KAGVTQTPRYLIKTRGQQVTLSCSPISGHRSVSWYQQTPGQGLQFLFEYFSETQRNKGNFPGRFSGRQFSNSRSEMNVSTLELGDSALYLCASTTGTSYGYTFGSGTRLTVV.

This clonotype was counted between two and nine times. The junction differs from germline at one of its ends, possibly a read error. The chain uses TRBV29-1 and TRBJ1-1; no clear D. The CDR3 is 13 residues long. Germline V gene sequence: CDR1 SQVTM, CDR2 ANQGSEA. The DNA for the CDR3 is TGCAGCGTCGAAGGCCACATTGACACTGAAGCTTTCTTT. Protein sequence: CSVEGHIDTEAFF.

CDR3 sequence reads: CASRSTGGPNYEQYF. The CDR3 DNA reads as TGTGCCAGCAGATCTACAGGGGGCCCTAACTACGAGCAGTACTTC. The genes are TRBV6-1 and TRBJ2-7; 9 bases match TRBD1. The V and J ends lost 6 bases and 3 bases, in that order; junction bases with no gene match: 9. The CDR3 runs to 15 residues. Germline loops: CDR1 MNHNS, CDR2 SASEGT.

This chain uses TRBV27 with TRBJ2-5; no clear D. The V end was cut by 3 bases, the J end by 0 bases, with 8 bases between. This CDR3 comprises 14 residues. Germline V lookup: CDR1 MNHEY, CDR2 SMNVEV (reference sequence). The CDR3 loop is CASSLSLYQETQYF. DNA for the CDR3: TGTGCCAGCAGTTTGTCCCTGTACCAAGAGACCCAGTACTTC.

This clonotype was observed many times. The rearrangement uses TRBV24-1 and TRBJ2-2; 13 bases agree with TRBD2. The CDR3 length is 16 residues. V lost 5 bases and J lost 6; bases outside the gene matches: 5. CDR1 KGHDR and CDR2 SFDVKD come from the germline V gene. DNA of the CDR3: TGTGCCACCAGTGCCCCCACTAGCGGGAGGGCCGGGGAGCTGTTTTTT. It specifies CATSAPTSGRAGELFF.

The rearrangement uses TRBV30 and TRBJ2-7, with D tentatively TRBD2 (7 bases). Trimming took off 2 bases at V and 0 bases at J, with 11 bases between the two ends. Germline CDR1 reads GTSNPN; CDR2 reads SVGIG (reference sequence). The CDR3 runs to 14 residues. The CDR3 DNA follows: TGTGCCTGGAGTAGGGGGGGGGACTCCTACGAGCAGTACTTC. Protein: CAWSRGGDSYEQYF.

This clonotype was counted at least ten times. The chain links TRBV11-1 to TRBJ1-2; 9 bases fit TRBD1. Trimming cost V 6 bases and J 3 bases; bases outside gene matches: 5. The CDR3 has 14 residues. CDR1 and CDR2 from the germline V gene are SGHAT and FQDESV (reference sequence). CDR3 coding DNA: TGTGCCAGCAGGACAACAGGGGGCTACTATGGCTACACCTTC. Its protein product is CASRTTGGYYGYTF. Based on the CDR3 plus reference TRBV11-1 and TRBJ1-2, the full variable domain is EAEVAQSPRYKITEKSQAVAFWCDPISGHATLYWYRQILGQGPELLVQFQDESVVDDSQLPKDRFSAERLKGVDSTLKIQPAELGDSAMYLCASRTTGGYYGYTFGSGTRLTVV.

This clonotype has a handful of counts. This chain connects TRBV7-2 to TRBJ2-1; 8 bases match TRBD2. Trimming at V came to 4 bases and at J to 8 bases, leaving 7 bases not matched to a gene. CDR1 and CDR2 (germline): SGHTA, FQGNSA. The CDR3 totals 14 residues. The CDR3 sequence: CASSSLGTRDEQFF. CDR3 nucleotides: TGTGCCAGCAGCTCGCTCGGGACTAGAGATGAGCAGTTCTTC.

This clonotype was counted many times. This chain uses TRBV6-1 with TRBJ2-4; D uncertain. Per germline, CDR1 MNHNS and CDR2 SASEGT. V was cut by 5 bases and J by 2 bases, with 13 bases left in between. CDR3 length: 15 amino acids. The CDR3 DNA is TGTGCCAGCAGTACTTTTACCGGATCCAAAAACATTCAGTACTTC. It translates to CASSTFTGSKNIQYF.

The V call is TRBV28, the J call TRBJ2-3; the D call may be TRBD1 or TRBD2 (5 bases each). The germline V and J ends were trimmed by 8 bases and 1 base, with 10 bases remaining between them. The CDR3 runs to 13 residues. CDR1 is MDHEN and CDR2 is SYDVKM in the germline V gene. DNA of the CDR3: TGTGCCAGCCGCTTGGGACGCACAGATACGCAGTATTTT. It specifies CASRLGRTDTQYF.

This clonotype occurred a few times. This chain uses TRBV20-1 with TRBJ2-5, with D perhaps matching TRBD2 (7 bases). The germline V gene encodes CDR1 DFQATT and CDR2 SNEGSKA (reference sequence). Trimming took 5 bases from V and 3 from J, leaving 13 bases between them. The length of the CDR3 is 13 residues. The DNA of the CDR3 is TGCAGTGCTTCCAAGGGGGGGGAAGAGACCCAGTACTTC. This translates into CSASKGGEETQYF.

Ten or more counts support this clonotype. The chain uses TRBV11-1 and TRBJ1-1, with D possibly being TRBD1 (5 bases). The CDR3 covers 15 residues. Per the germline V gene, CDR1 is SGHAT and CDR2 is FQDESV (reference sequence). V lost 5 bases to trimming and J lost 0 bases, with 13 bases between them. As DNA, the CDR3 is TGTGCCAGCAGCGCTACAGGACTGATGAACACTGAAGCTTTCTTT. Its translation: CASSATGLMNTEAFF.

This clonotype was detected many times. CDR3 nucleotides: TGTGCCAGCAGCTGGGGTAGGACAGGGACCTATGGCTACACCTTC. This sequence encodes CASSWGRTGTYGYTF. This chain joins TRBV6-1 and TRBJ1-2, with 8 bases lining up with TRBD1. Losses at the gene ends were 6 bases for V and 4 bases for J; bases not matched to a gene: 10. Germline V gives CDR1 MNHNS, CDR2 SASEGT. CDR3 size: 15 residues.

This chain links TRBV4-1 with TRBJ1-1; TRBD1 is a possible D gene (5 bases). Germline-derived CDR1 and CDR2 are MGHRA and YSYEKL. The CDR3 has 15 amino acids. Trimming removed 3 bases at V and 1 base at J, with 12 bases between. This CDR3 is CASSHPGTSNTEAFF. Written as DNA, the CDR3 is TGCGCCAGCAGCCACCCAGGGACTTCGAACACTGAAGCTTTCTTT.

The CDR3 DNA follows: TGTGCCAGCAGTTTCCAGGATTACACTGAAGCTTTCTTT. As protein: CASSFQDYTEAFF. The V and J genes are TRBV6-5 and TRBJ1-1; D is unclear. CDR1 MNHEY and CDR2 SVGAGI come from the germline V gene. This CDR3 has 13 amino acids. V dropped 4 bases and J dropped 3 bases, with 9 bases sitting between them.

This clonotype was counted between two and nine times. The CDR3 is CSAPPVDSGNTIYF. For the CDR3, the DNA is TGCAGTGCTCCCCCCGTGGATTCTGGAAACACCATATATTTT. This chain connects TRBV20-1 to TRBJ1-3; D unclear. Germline CDR1 and CDR2: DFQATT and SNEGSKA (reference sequence). Trimming removed 5 bases from V and 1 base from J, with 12 bases in between. The CDR3 length is 14 residues.

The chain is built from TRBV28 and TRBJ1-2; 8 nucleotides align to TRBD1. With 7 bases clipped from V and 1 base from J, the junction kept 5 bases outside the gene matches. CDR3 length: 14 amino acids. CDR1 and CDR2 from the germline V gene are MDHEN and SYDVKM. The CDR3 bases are TGTGCCAGCATCTCTGGACAGGGTAACTATGGCTACACCTTC. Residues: CASISGQGNYGYTF.

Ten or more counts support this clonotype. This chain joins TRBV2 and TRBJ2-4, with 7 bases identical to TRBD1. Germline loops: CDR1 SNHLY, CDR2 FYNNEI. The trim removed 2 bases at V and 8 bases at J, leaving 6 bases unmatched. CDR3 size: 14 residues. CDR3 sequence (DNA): TGTGCCAGCAGTGAAAACAGGGGTATCGACATTCAGTACTTC. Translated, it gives CASSENRGIDIQYF.